This T cell receptor beta chain was sequenced in a study of tumor and adjacent non-tumor tissue in lung cancer. Study-wide context: Some 4.2 million productive TCRbeta reads were obtained per sample on average.

A few counts support this clonotype. The antigen remains undetermined. General study points: Compared with tumor, normal lung showed significantly lower TCR diversity.

RNA was extracted from bulk tissue without any cell sorting. Between August and November 2014, newly diagnosed, chemotherapy-naive lung cancer patients underwent thoracic surgery in China. TCRbeta libraries were built with three rounds of nested PCR, modified from ARM-PCR. TCRdb redid the calling of the multiplex PCR reads with MiXCR, one entry per CDR3 protein. The sample records around 200,000 distinct CDR3 sequences, around 70% being singletons. This receptor was identified in a man between 60 and 75 years old with non-small cell lung cancer. Material: lung tumor tissue.

CDR3 in amino acids: CASSYDGQLNTEAFF. Here the CDR3 DNA reads TGTGCCAGCAGTTACGACGGACAGCTGAACACTGAAGCTTTCTTT. The chain joins TRBV6-5 to TRBJ1-1, with D possibly TRBD1 on 6 matching bases. CDR1 and CDR2 (germline): MNHEY, SVGAGI. CDR3 length: 15 amino acids. V shed 2 bases and J shed 0 bases, with 10 bases lying between them.